The clone carrying this T cell receptor beta chain has just a few counts. Its antigen is as yet unknown. CDR3 length equals 15 residues. CDR1 is SNHLY and CDR2 is FYNNEI in the germline V gene. The J segment lost 2 bases and the V segment lost 5 bases, leaving 3 bases of the junction unmatched. This specimen comes from a study of cytomegalovirus exposure and HLA in healthy donors. Study context: Among the approximately 430 donors who were genotyped, over 70% fell in the genetic ancestry cluster that is associated with self-reported Caucasian donors. Study-wide results and caveats: More clonal expansion characterized HLA-associated TCR beta chains than equally common others in a later analysis. The study designated 150 or so TCR beta chains cytomegalovirus-associated.

Researchers ran the PCR with 60 Vbeta and 13 Jbeta primers. The method was immunoSEQ multiplex PCR; TCRdb's version includes in-frame clones alone and lacks a portion of them. The table lists some 110,000 clones, roughly two thirds of them singletons. The TCR sequence derives from a man aged 25-40 years in good health and CMV-seronegative. The chain carries TRBV2 and TRBJ2-6; TRBD1 matches at 7 bases. The sequenced sample was PBMCs. DNA of the CDR3: TGTGCCAGCAGTTTAGACAGGGCTGGGGCCAACGTCCTGACTTTC. Protein product: CASSLDRAGANVLTF.